This T cell receptor beta chain was sequenced during a study of control samples from healthy donors and cancer patients. The CDR3 spans 14 residues. In germline, CDR1 is SGHTA, CDR2 FQGTGA. V lost 5 bases, J lost 5 bases, and 7 bases stayed unmatched. The protocol was immunoSEQ multiplex PCR, while the TCRdb copy is restricted to in-frame clones and leaves out a portion. The sample has 150,000 to 200,000 clones, about 87% seen once. The source of this sequence is a man under 40 in good health. The material sequenced was blood. V and J are TRBV7-3 and TRBJ2-5, with 8 bases identical to TRBD1. DNA of the CDR3: TGTGCCAGCAGCGCCCAGGGGGCGAGGGAGACCCAGTACTTC. This encodes CASSAQGARETQYF.